This entry describes one T cell receptor (beta chain). This entry comes from a study of blood T cell repertoires in COVID-19. On the study more broadly: COVID-19 samples from acute and convalescent phases originated in the United States, Italy and Spain. T cells, B-cell-depleted T cells, or PBMCs provided the cDNA or gDNA that served as material.

Original analysis: Scientists estimated how many nucleated cells there were by amplifying reference gene primers. The table came from immunoSEQ multiplex PCR; TCRdb's copy has only in-frame clones and leaves some out. V and J calls and clone size are given by that table; D and trimming were obtained from the DNA. This sample has some 250,000 clones, with 85% to 90% found just once. With 8 bases clipped from V and 2 bases from J, the junction kept 14 bases outside the gene matches. The CDR3 contains 17 residues. Germline CDR1 reads SSHAT; CDR2 reads FNYEAQ (reference sequence). The specimen was peripheral blood. V is TRBV7-7 and J is TRBJ2-7; TRBD2 matches at 11 bases. The TCR sequence derives from a woman in her thirties or forties who had recovered from COVID-19. CDR3 coding DNA: TGTGCCAGCGGGGGGGGTAGCGGGAGGGCCCGGCCCTACGAGCAGTACGTC. It encodes CASGGGSGRARPYEQYV.